Listed here is a single T cell receptor (beta chain). The data are from a study of blood T cell repertoires in COVID-19. Study information: The origin of the acute and convalescent COVID-19 samples was the United States, Italy and Spain. T cells, B-cell-depleted T cells, or PBMCs provided the cDNA or gDNA that served as material.

This CDR3 is built from 15 residues. Germline trimming cut 6 bases from V and 3 bases from J; bases unmatched to any gene: 8. The V gene's germline CDR1 is LGHNT and CDR2 FRNRAP. Original processing methods: Estimation of nucleated cell counts relied on the amplification of reference gene primers. Profiled with immunoSEQ multiplex PCR; TCRdb holds only in-frame clones, not every one. V and J calls and clone size come straight from that table; D and trimming were deduced from the DNA. The sample has under 250,000 clones, more than 65% seen once. The chain has TRBV12-5 and TRBJ2-3, with TRBD1 matching 8 bases. This TCR was sampled from a man in his fifties or sixties with active or convalescent COVID-19. The sequencing input was peripheral blood. The CDR3 DNA sequence: TGTGCTAGTGGCCCCGGACAGGGCGTAACAGATACGCAGTATTTT. Amino acid sequence: CASGPGQGVTDTQYF.